A single sample is the source of the 8 T cell receptor beta chains below, sequenced in a study of breast tumors, draining lymph nodes, adjacent tissues (dated by TCRdb to the mid-2010s). Receptors were amplified or captured by multiplex PCR. The instrument was an Illumina HiSeq 2000. TCRdb reanalyzed the raw reads on its own, using fastp at Q25 for trimming and MiXCR for clone calling, and kept in-frame beta chains. All rows with the same CDR3 protein become a single entry with the most common DNA and genes. The sample table contains roughly 80,000 distinct CDR3 sequences; only one count was recorded for 15% to 20% of them. Of the sample, around 2.5% is held by the ten largest clones. Lymph node samples were obtained from the axillary draining lymph nodes of breast cancer patients. The sequenced sample was axillary lymph node tissue. The origin of the receptors is a female donor with breast cancer. Some clones in this sample may be carry-over from other donors' samples.

This clonotype occurred many times. This chain links TRBV4-3 with TRBJ2-7, with 8 positions matching TRBD2. The CDR3 is 14 residues long. The trim removed 5 bases at V and 1 base at J, leaving 4 bases unmatched. Germline loops: CDR1 LGHNA, CDR2 YSLEER. The CDR3 loop reads CASSLGLGSYEQYF. The DNA for the CDR3 is TGCGCCAGCAGCTTGGGACTAGGGTCCTACGAGCAGTACTTC.

This clonotype occurred many times. The V gene is TRBV5-1, the J gene TRBJ2-2; 10 bases fit TRBD1. CDR1 is SGHRS and CDR2 is YFSETQ in the germline V gene. The junction had 9 bases not matched to a gene; V was cut back by 2 bases and J by 5 bases. The CDR3 contains 17 residues. CDR3 bases: TGCGCCAGCAGCTTAGAGTCACCGGGACAGGGGACCGGGGAGCTGTTTTTT. As protein: CASSLESPGQGTGELFF.

Ten or more counts support this clonotype. The V and J genes are TRBV4-2 and TRBJ1-4; TRBD1 is a possible D gene (5 bases). Germline CDR1 LGHNA, CDR2 YNFKEQ. V was cut by 4 bases and J by 2 bases, with 14 bases left in between. This CDR3 comprises 16 residues. The CDR3 DNA is TGTGCCAGCAGCCCCCGGGGGGGGACCACTAATGAAAAACTGTTTTTT. Translated: CASSPRGGTTNEKLFF.

This clonotype was recorded at least ten times. The chain combines TRBV5-1 with TRBJ1-4; 12 bases agree with TRBD1. CDR3 length: 14 residues. The V gene's germline CDR1 is SGHRS and CDR2 YFSETQ. V lost 7 bases, J lost 8 bases, and 6 bases stayed unmatched. CDR3 loop: CASRPGTGGEKLFF. The CDR3 DNA follows: TGCGCCAGCCGCCCGGGGACAGGGGGCGAAAAACTGTTTTTT.

There are many counts of this clonotype. V and J are TRBV7-2 and TRBJ2-7; 13 bases are a match to TRBD2. The CDR3 runs to 15 residues. V shed 5 bases and J 6 bases; nucleotides not matched to a gene: 7. Germline V gene lookup returns CDR1 SGHTA and CDR2 FQGNSA. CDR3 in amino acids: CASSRTSGSQFEQYF. CDR3 sequence (DNA): TGTGCCAGCAGCAGGACTAGCGGGAGTCAGTTCGAGCAGTACTTC.

A few counts support this clonotype. V usage is TRBV19 and J usage is TRBJ2-6, with TRBD2 matching over 12 bases. Germline V gene lookup returns CDR1 LNHDA and CDR2 SQIVND (reference sequence). The CDR3 is made up of 19 amino acids. Germline trimming cut 3 bases from V and 4 bases from J; bases unmatched to any gene: 10. Here the CDR3 reads CASSIRSSGRVPGANVLTF. For the CDR3, the DNA is TGTGCCAGTAGTATTAGGTCTAGCGGGAGGGTACCCGGGGCCAACGTCCTGACTTTC.

This clonotype was observed many times. The V and J genes are TRBV11-2 and TRBJ1-2; unclear D gene. The CDR3 covers 17 residues. Germline V CDR1 and CDR2: SGHAT, FQNNGV. V was cut by 1 base and J by 8 bases, with 23 bases left in between. As DNA, the CDR3 is TGTGCCAGCAGCTTAGTGTCTGACGGGCAAGGCCGACGAGGCTACACCTTC. As protein: CASSLVSDGQGRRGYTF.

This clonotype was found many times. This chain joins TRBV28 and TRBJ2-5; perhaps TRBD2 as D (6 bases). The V end lost 7 bases, the J end lost 10 bases, and 22 bases lay between the germline ends. This CDR3 has 14 amino acids. Germline values: CDR1 MDHEN, CDR2 SYDVKM. For the CDR3, the DNA is TGTGCCAGCACACCGGGACTCGGGGTGGTTGACCAGTACTTC. Translating gives CASTPGLGVVDQYF.